Presented here are 21 T cell receptor beta chains from one specimen sequenced in a study of beta chain features in type 1 diabetes. The investigators reverse transcribed all of the isolated RNA, so they sequenced expressed TCRB transcripts. TCRdb keeps only in-frame clones here, not all; method: immunoSEQ multiplex PCR. The sample holds about 180,000 clones, more than 10% seen once. The sample taken for sequencing was central memory CD4+ T cells from blood. These receptor sequences come from a young woman in good health.

In its sample, this clone was seen a few times. The chain couples TRBV13 to TRBJ2-6; D remains ambiguous. Trimming removed 3 bases from V and 2 bases from J, with 14 bases in between. This CDR3 spans 17 amino acids. CDR1 is PRHDT, CDR2 FYEKMQ, per germline (reference sequence). CDR3 coding DNA: TGTGCCAGCAGCTTCTGGCAGGCGCAGGCTGGGGCCAACGTCCTGACTTTC. This encodes CASSFWQAQAGANVLTF.

J is TRBJ1-1 and V is TRBV5-1; tentatively, D is TRBD1 (5 bases). Germline assignment: CDR1 SGHRS and CDR2 YFSETQ. Trimming stripped 0 bases from V and 5 bases from J, with 11 bases between. The CDR3 spans 14 residues. CDR3 bases: TGCGCCAGCAGCTTGGTAGTCAGGGCTACTGAAGCTTTCTTT. This translates into CASSLVVRATEAFF. Supplemented by reference TRBV5-1 and TRBJ1-1, the full variable domain reads KAGVTQTPRYLIKTRGQQVTLSCSPISGHRSVSWYQQTPGQGLQFLFEYFSETQRNKGNFPGRFSGRQFSNSRSEMNVSTLELGDSALYLCASSLVVRATEAFFGQGTRLTVV.

V is TRBV30 and J is TRBJ2-1; TRBD1 matches 8 bases. CDR3 length: 14 amino acids. The ends lost 5 bases at V and 2 bases at J; junction bases unmatched: 5. Germline V gene sequence: CDR1 GTSNPN, CDR2 SVGIG (reference sequence). CDR3 loop: CAWDRDRTYNEQFF. The DNA for the CDR3 is TGTGCCTGGGACCGGGACAGGACCTACAATGAGCAGTTCTTC.

The gene calls are TRBV7-8 and TRBJ2-1, with 7 positions matching TRBD2. Germline assignment: CDR1 SGHVS and CDR2 FQNEAQ. The length of the CDR3 is 14 residues. The J segment lost 8 bases and the V segment lost 5 bases, leaving 9 bases of the junction unmatched. CDR3 protein: CASSRRLAGDEQFF. The CDR3 DNA is TGTGCCAGCAGCCGACGTCTGGCGGGGGATGAGCAGTTCTTC.

This clone was seen more than once but under ten times. The chain uses TRBV6-6 and TRBJ1-5; 8 bases line up with TRBD1. The CDR3 has 14 amino acids. The germline V gene encodes CDR1 MNHNY and CDR2 SVGAGI (reference sequence). V gave up 5 bases and J gave up 7 bases; unmatched junction bases: 7. As DNA, the CDR3 is TGTGCCAGCAGTCAGACAGGGGTAGGCCAGCCCCAGCATTTT. As protein: CASSQTGVGQPQHF.

The sample holds a few counts of this clone. The chain combines TRBV9 with TRBJ2-3, with a weak D call TRBD1 (6 bases). The CDR3 length is 15 residues. Germline V gene lookup returns CDR1 SGDLS and CDR2 YYNGEE. Trimming left V 0 bases short and J 2 bases short, with 10 bases between. The CDR3 region is CASSVAAGATDTQYF. The CDR3 bases are TGTGCCAGCAGCGTAGCGGCAGGGGCCACAGATACGCAGTATTTT.

The chain uses TRBV9 and TRBJ2-3; no clear D. Per germline, CDR1 SGDLS and CDR2 YYNGEE. The CDR3 spans 12 residues. Between the trimmed V and J ends, which lost 3 bases and 0 bases, there was a span of 2 bases. The CDR3 region is CASSASTDTQYF. As DNA, the CDR3 is TGTGCCAGCAGCGCTAGCACAGATACGCAGTATTTT.

This clone was seen repeatedly, ten times or more. The chain carries TRBV28 and TRBJ1-1, with 9 bases that match TRBD1. Germline V gene data show CDR1 as MDHEN and CDR2 as SYDVKM. The CDR3 totals 14 residues. The trim removed 4 bases at V and 1 base at J, leaving 1 base unmatched. The CDR3 region has the DNA TGTGCCAGCAGTTCGGGACAGGGGAACACTGAAGCTTTCTTT. It translates to CASSSGQGNTEAFF. The full variable domain, rest sourced from reference TRBV28 and TRBJ1-1, is DVKVTQSSRYLVKRTGEKVFLECVQDMDHENMFWYRQDPGLGLRLIYFSYDVKMKEKGDIPEGYSVSREKKERFSLILESASTNQTSMYLCASSSGQGNTEAFFGQGTRLTVV.

The rearrangement uses TRBV29-1 and TRBJ2-5; TRBD1 matches 8 bases. V was clipped by 8 bases and J by 5 bases; unmatched bases: 7. The CDR3 covers 12 residues. Germline V gives CDR1 SQVTM, CDR2 ANQGSEA. The CDR3: CSTRTGLETQYF. CDR3 bases: TGCAGCACCCGGACAGGGCTTGAGACCCAGTACTTC.

This clone was observed many times. The rearrangement uses TRBV7-2 and TRBJ2-4; D is perhaps TRBD2 (6 bases). Germline-derived CDR1 and CDR2 are SGHTA and FQGNSA. V gave up 2 bases and J gave up 0 bases, with 11 bases separating them. This CDR3 has 16 amino acids. CDR3 protein: CASSLTWEVAKNIQYF. In DNA, the CDR3 is TGTGCCAGCAGCTTAACGTGGGAGGTAGCCAAAAACATTCAGTACTTC.

J is TRBJ2-1 and V is TRBV6-5, with D maybe TRBD1 (5 bases). V was shortened by 4 bases and J by 8 bases, with 15 bases between the two germline ends. CDR1 and CDR2 (germline): MNHEY, SVGAGI. The CDR3 has 14 amino acids. The CDR3 region has the DNA TGTGCCAGCAGTTTTGGTGGACAAGGCGATGAGCAGTTCTTC. Translation: CASSFGGQGDEQFF.

This clone appeared a few times. J is TRBJ2-7 and V is TRBV4-2, with 9 nucleotides matching TRBD1. V trimming: 4 bases; J trimming: 2 bases; junction bases outside the gene matches: 6. The CDR3 is 15 residues long. From germline, CDR1 is LGHNA and CDR2 YNFKEQ. The CDR3: CASSPVRDRAYEQYF. As DNA, the CDR3 is TGTGCCAGCAGCCCCGTCCGGGACAGGGCCTACGAGCAGTACTTC.

This clone was seen only a few times. The chain combines TRBV29-1 with TRBJ2-7; 9 positions agree with TRBD1. The J segment lost 5 bases and the V segment lost 6 bases, leaving 17 bases of the junction unmatched. CDR1 is SQVTM, CDR2 ANQGSEA, per germline. This CDR3 comprises 16 residues. In DNA form, the CDR3 reads TGCAGCGTGAGGCCCTATGTGGGGACAGGGCGCAACGAGCAGTACTTC. Translation: CSVRPYVGTGRNEQYF.

The CDR3 nucleotides are TGCGCCAGCAGTCCGGGAGACGAGCAGTACTTC. This translates into CASSPGDEQYF. The chain combines TRBV23-1 with TRBJ2-7; TRBD2 is a possible D gene (6 bases). TRBV23-1 is assigned to the ORF class and has an uncertain function. The CDR3 has 11 residues. The V gene lost 4 bases and the J gene lost 5 bases, with 6 bases spanning the gap.

The chain recombines TRBV9 with TRBJ2-1; 7 bases align to TRBD2. Germline CDR1 and CDR2: SGDLS and YYNGEE. The V segment lost 4 bases and the J segment 7 bases; nucleotides outside the gene matches: 8. CDR3 length: 14 residues. The CDR3 nucleotides are TGTGCCAGCAGCCCCGTAGACGGGGGGAATGAGCAGTTCTTC. Amino acids: CASSPVDGGNEQFF.

V usage is TRBV9 and J usage is TRBJ2-1; D is undetermined. Trimming left V 4 bases short and J 7 bases short, with 15 bases between. The CDR3 is made up of 14 amino acids. Germline values: CDR1 SGDLS, CDR2 YYNGEE. CDR3 nucleotide sequence: TGTGCCAGCAGCCCCGCGCCCCCCCGAAATGAGCAGTTCTTC. Protein: CASSPAPPRNEQFF.

This chain connects TRBV7-2 to TRBJ2-3; TRBD2 aligns across 10 bases. Germline lookup yields CDR1 SGHTA and CDR2 FQGNSA. This CDR3 has 15 amino acids. Trimming took 5 bases from V and 4 from J; bases not matched to a gene: 6. The CDR3 bases are TGTGCCAGCAGCCAGACTAGCGGGTTCTCAGATACGCAGTATTTT. This sequence encodes CASSQTSGFSDTQYF.

This clone was detected a few times. The CDR3 loop reads CASSLKVGGTKADTQYF. DNA of the CDR3: TGCGCCAGCAGCCTCAAGGTTGGTGGGACTAAGGCAGATACGCAGTATTTT. This chain joins TRBV4-3 and TRBJ2-3, with 7 bases that match TRBD2. This CDR3 contains 17 residues. Germline loops: CDR1 LGHNA, CDR2 YSLEER. J was trimmed by 4 bases and V by 4 bases; bases with no gene match: 14.

This clone was observed a few times. This sequence joins TRBV19 and TRBJ2-7, with D maybe TRBD1 (5 bases). The CDR3 length is 15 residues. Trimming cost V 5 bases and J 4 bases, with 18 bases left between them. Per the germline V gene, CDR1 is LNHDA and CDR2 is SQIVND (reference sequence). The CDR3, as DNA: TGTGCCAGTAGTTTATCGTCTCCAGGGTGGTACGAGCAGTACTTC. Its protein product is CASSLSSPGWYEQYF.

This clone was seen a few times. This chain connects TRBV7-8 to TRBJ2-1; 13 positions match TRBD2. V gave up 4 bases and J gave up 5 bases; unmatched junction bases: 5. This CDR3 is 16 amino acids long. The germline V gene has CDR1 SGHVS and CDR2 FQNEAQ. In nucleotides, the CDR3 is TGTGCCAGCAGCTCCCTTACTAGCGGGAGGGACAATGAGCAGTTCTTC. Amino acids: CASSSLTSGRDNEQFF.

This clone showed up many times. This chain joins TRBV2 and TRBJ2-4; D ambiguous. This CDR3 has 12 amino acids. The germline V gene has CDR1 SNHLY and CDR2 FYNNEI. V was cut by 7 bases and J by 0 bases, with 4 bases left in between. This CDR3 is CASTVAKNIQYF. The CDR3 bases are TGTGCCAGCACGGTAGCCAAAAACATTCAGTACTTC.